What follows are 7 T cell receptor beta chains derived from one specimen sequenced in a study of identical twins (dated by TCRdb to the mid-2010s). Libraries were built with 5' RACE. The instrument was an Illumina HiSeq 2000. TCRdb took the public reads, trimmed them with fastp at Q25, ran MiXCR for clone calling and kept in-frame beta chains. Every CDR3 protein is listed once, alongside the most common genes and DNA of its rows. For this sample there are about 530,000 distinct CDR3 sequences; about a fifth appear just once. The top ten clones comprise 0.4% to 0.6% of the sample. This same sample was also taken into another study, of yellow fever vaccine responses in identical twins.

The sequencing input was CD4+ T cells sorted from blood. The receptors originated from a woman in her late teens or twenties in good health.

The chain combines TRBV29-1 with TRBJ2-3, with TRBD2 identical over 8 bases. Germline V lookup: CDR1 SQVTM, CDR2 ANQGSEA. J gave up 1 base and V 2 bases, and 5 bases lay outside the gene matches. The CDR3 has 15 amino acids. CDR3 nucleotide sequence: TGCAGCGTTGAAATTGCGGGAGGAGGCACAGATACGCAGTATTTT. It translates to CSVEIAGGGTDTQYF.

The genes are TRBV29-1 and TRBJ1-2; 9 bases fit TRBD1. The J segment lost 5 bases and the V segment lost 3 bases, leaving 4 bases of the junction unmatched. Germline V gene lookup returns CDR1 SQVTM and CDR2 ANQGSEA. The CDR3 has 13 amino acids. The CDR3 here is CSVEDRGGYGYTF. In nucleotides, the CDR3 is TGCAGCGTTGAGGACAGGGGAGGGTATGGCTACACCTTC.

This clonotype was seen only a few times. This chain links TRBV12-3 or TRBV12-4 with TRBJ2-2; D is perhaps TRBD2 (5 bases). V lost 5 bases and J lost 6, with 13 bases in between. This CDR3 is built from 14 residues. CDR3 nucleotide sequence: TGTGCCAGCAGTCTCCGAGAGGGTGCCGGGGAGCTGTTTTTT. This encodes CASSLREGAGELFF.

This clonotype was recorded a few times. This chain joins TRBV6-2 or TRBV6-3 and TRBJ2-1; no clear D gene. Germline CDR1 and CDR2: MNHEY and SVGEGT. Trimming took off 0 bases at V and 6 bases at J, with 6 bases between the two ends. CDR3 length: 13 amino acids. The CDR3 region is CASSYSIGNEQFF. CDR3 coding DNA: TGTGCCAGCAGTTACTCGATTGGCAATGAGCAGTTCTTC.

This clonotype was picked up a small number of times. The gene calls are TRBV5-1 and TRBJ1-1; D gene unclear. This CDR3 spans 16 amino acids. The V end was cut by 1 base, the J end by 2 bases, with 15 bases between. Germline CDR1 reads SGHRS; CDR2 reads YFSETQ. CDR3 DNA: TGCGCCAGCAGCTTGAGAGCCCTTAGGCCAAACACTGAAGCTTTCTTT. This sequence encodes CASSLRALRPNTEAFF.

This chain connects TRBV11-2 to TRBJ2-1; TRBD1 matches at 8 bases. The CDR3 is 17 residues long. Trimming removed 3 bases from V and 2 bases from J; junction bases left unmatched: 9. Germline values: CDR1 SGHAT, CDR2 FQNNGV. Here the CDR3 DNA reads TGTGCCAGCAGCTTCCCCTGGACAGGGAAGCCCTACAATGAGCAGTTCTTC. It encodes CASSFPWTGKPYNEQFF.

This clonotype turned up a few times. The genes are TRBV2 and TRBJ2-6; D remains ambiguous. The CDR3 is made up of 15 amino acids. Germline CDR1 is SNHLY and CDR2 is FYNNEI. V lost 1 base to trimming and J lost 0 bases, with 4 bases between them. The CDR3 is CASSEDSSGANVLTF. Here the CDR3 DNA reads TGTGCCAGCAGTGAAGACAGCTCTGGGGCCAACGTCCTGACTTTC.